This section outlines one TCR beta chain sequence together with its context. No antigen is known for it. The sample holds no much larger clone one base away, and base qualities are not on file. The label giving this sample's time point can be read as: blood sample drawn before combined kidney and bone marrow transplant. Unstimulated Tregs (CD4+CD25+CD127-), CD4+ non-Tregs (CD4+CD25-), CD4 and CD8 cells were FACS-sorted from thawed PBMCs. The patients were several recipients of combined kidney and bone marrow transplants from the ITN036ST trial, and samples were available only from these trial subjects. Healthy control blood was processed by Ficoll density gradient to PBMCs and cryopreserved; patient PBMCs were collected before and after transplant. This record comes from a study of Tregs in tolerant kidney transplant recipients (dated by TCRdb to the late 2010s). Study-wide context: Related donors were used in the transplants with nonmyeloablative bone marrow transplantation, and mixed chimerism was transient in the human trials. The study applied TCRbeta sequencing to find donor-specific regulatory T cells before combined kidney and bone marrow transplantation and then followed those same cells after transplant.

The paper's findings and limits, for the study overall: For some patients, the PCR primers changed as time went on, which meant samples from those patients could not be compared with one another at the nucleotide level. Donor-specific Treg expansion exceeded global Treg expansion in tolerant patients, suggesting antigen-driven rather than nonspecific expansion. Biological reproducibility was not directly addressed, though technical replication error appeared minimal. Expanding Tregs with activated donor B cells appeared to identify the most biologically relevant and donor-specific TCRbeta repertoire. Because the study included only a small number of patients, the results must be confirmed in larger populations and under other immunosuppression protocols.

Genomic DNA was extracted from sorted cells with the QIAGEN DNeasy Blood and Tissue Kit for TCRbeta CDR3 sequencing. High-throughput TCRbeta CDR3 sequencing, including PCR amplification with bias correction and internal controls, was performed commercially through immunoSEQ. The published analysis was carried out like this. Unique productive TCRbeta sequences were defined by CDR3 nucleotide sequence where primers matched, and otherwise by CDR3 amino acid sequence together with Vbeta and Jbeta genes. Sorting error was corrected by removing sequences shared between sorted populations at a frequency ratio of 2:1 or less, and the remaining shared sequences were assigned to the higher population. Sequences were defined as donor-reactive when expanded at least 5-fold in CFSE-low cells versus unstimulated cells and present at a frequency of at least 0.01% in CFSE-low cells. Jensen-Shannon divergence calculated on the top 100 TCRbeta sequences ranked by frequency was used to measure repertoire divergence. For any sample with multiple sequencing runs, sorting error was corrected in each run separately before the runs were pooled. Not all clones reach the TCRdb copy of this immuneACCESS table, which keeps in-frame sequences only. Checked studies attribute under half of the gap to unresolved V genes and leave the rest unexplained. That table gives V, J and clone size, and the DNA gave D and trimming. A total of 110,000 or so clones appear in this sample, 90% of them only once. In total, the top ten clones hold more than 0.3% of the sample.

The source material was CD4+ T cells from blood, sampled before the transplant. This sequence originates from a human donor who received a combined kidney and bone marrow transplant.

The DNA sequence is as follows: TGTGCCAGCAGCTATCTAACAGGGCAGAACACTGAAGCTTTCTTT. It codes for CASSYLTGQNTEAFF. The rearranged segments are TRBV16 and TRBJ1-1; tentative D gene TRBD1, with 6 bases matching. A distance of 14 bases separates the germline ends of V and J, which lose 5 bases and 1 base respectively. The CDR3 covers 15 residues, taking in both the cysteine and the phenylalanine. Solely the CDR3 DNA is kept, with 45 bases framed from the first base. Via the germline V gene, CDR1 is KGHSY and CDR2 FQNENV.